This T cell receptor beta chain was sequenced in a study of Ad26.COV2.S vaccination and SARS-CoV-2 variants. General study points: Overall T cell responses may have been underestimated by the analyses of TCR breadth and depth.

As regards this clone: Antigen specificity is unknown.

This table comes from immunoSEQ multiplex PCR, and its TCRdb copy is limited to in-frame clones, with some not included. This table has 300,000 to 400,000 clones, approximately 86% appearing once. CDR3 length: 14 amino acids. From germline, CDR1 is MDHEN and CDR2 SYDVKM. V lost 6 bases and J lost 2, with 13 bases in between. As for treatment: roughly 19 received Ad26.COV2.S at low or high dose, single or two shots; 5 received placebo; per-sample allocation not given. The study sampled participants on day 63 after the first vaccine or placebo injection. V is TRBV28 and J is TRBJ1-1; D gene unclear. The receptor's source is a person aged 18-65 years who received the Ad26.COV2.S COVID-19 vaccine or a placebo. Sequences were derived from peripheral blood, sampled in a trial of Ad26.COV2.S vaccine versus placebo. In DNA form, the CDR3 reads TGTGCCAGCAGCAAGACCGAATATAACACTGAAGCTTTCTTT. The encoded protein is CASSKTEYNTEAFF.